One sample yielded the 20 T cell receptor beta chains listed below, sequenced in a study of CD8 T cells in Susac syndrome. The RNA input was 0.5 to 1 ug, and it was reverse transcribed with random hexamers. TCRdb itself ran the immunoSEQ multiplex PCR reads through MiXCR, one entry per CDR3 protein. The repertoire holds about 210,000 distinct CDR3 sequences, with nearly 97% as singletons. The sequencing sample was made of CD4+ T cells from PBMCs. The receptors were sampled from a human donor with multiple sclerosis.

The chain recombines TRBV6-2 or TRBV6-3 with TRBJ2-1; TRBD2 matches at 8 bases. The germline V gene encodes CDR1 MNHEY and CDR2 SVGEGT. The CDR3 totals 12 residues. Unmatched junction bases numbered 7, after V lost 4 bases and J lost 14 bases. CDR3 sequence: CASSSGTSMEFF. In DNA, the CDR3 is TGTGCCAGCAGTTCCGGGACTAGTATGGAGTTCTTC.

This chain connects TRBV6-5 to TRBJ2-7; 8 positions match TRBD1. The germline gives CDR1 MNHEY, CDR2 SVGAGI. With V trimmed by 2 bases and J by 1 base, 4 bases remained unmatched. CDR3 length equals 15 residues. The CDR3 DNA sequence: TGTGCCAGCAGTTACGCGGGACAGGCATCCTACGAGCAGTACTTC. Translated, it gives CASSYAGQASYEQYF.

The chain is built from TRBV5-4 and TRBJ2-3; no reliable D call. The CDR3 extends over 16 amino acids. CDR1 SGHNT and CDR2 YYREEE come from the germline V gene (reference sequence). Trimming left V 0 bases short and J 2 bases short, with 13 bases between. The DNA for the CDR3 is TGTGCCAGCAGCTTGGAAAGCACCCTTGCCACAGATACGCAGTATTTT. Protein: CASSLESTLATDTQYF.

The genes are TRBV6-5 and TRBJ2-7, with 10 positions matching TRBD2. The CDR3 loop spans 18 amino acids. Germline CDR1 and CDR2: MNHEY and SVGAGI. V was pared by 2 bases and J by 5 bases, with 15 bases of the junction left unmatched. The CDR3 nucleotides are TGTGCCAGCAGTTACCTAGCGGGGGCCCCAAGACTCTCTAACGAGCAGTACTTC. It codes for CASSYLAGAPRLSNEQYF.

As DNA, the CDR3 is TGTGCCAGCAGCTGGGAGGGGGAGACCCAGTACTTC. Protein product: CASSWEGETQYF. The V call is TRBV7-2, the J call TRBJ2-5; 7 bases fit TRBD2. This CDR3 has 12 residues. The J segment lost 5 bases and the V segment lost 4 bases, leaving 1 base of the junction unmatched. Germline V gives CDR1 SGHTA, CDR2 FQGNSA.

This sequence joins TRBV9 and TRBJ2-1; 10 nucleotides align to TRBD2. There are 16 residues in the CDR3. Germline lookup yields CDR1 SGDLS and CDR2 YYNGEE. V shed 0 bases, J shed 6 bases, and the junction held 6 bases outside the gene matches. Written as DNA, the CDR3 is TGTGCCAGCAGCGTAGGAAGCCTAGCGGGAGTCAATGAGCAGTTCTTC. It codes for CASSVGSLAGVNEQFF. The full variable domain, its missing parts supplied by reference TRBV9 and TRBJ2-1, is DSGVTQTPKHLITATGQRVTLRCSPRSGDLSVYWYQQSLDQGLQFLIQYYNGEERAKGNILERFSAQQFPDLHSELNLSSLELGDSALYFCASSVGSLAGVNEQFFGPGTRLTVL.

The chain combines TRBV9 with TRBJ2-7; D unclear. The V end lost 5 bases, the J end lost 3 bases, and 12 bases lay between the germline ends. Looked up from germline, CDR1 is SGDLS and CDR2 is YYNGEE. This CDR3 has 13 residues. The CDR3, as DNA: TGTGCCAGCAGTAGACAACACAGCTACGAGCAGTACTTC. Encoded protein: CASSRQHSYEQYF.

This chain joins TRBV4-1 and TRBJ2-7; TRBD1 might be the D (5 bases). V was clipped by 4 bases and J by 2 bases, with 12 bases between them. Per germline, CDR1 MGHRA and CDR2 YSYEKL. The CDR3 is 14 residues long. The CDR3 region is CASSPQGSTYEQYF. CDR3 in DNA: TGCGCCAGCAGCCCCCAGGGTTCCACCTACGAGCAGTACTTC.

V usage is TRBV7-3 and J usage is TRBJ2-1; possible D gene TRBD2, 5 bases. Germline V CDR1 and CDR2: SGHTA, FQGTGA. The germline V and J ends were trimmed by 0 bases and 5 bases, with 5 bases remaining between them. This CDR3 has 13 amino acids. The CDR3 protein is CASSLTRDNEQFF. The CDR3 DNA is TGTGCCAGCAGCTTAACGCGGGACAATGAGCAGTTCTTC. The full variable domain, in which reference TRBV7-3 and TRBJ2-1 provide the parts outside the CDR3, is GAGVSQTPSNKVTEKGKYVELRCDPISGHTALYWYRQSLGQGPEFLIYFQGTGAADDSGLPNDRFFAVRPEGSVSTLKIQRTERGDSAVYLCASSLTRDNEQFFGPGTRLTVL.

The chain recombines TRBV3-1 with TRBJ2-1; no firm D call. CDR1 and CDR2 from the germline V gene are LGHDT and YNNKEL (reference sequence). V lost 3 bases and J 10 bases, leaving 10 bases between the germline ends. The CDR3 has 12 amino acids. CDR3 DNA sequence: TGTGCCAGCAGCCAGGCGCGGTCAGAGCAGTTCTTC. It translates to CASSQARSEQFF.

V usage is TRBV27 and J usage is TRBJ1-2, with TRBD1 as a possible D gene (6 bases). Germline CDR1 reads MNHEY; CDR2 reads SMNVEV (reference sequence). Trimming left V 7 bases short and J 6 bases short, with 18 bases between. The CDR3 extends over 14 amino acids. CDR3 region: CASTPGARGHGYTF. CDR3 nucleotide sequence: TGTGCCAGCACTCCGGGGGCTCGTGGACATGGCTACACCTTC.

The rearrangement joins TRBV4-1 to TRBJ2-5, with TRBD2 identical over 11 bases. After removal of 2 bases from V and 2 bases from J, the junction contained 1 base not matched to a gene. The CDR3 length is 15 residues. CDR1 and CDR2 (germline): MGHRA, YSYEKL. The CDR3 DNA reads as TGCGCCAGCAGCCAAAGACTAGCGGGACAAGAGACCCAGTACTTC. As protein: CASSQRLAGQETQYF.

The V and J genes are TRBV2 and TRBJ2-2; D unresolved. The CDR3 is 13 residues long. CDR1 SNHLY and CDR2 FYNNEI come from the germline V gene. V dropped 4 bases and J dropped 4 bases, with 7 bases sitting between them. The CDR3 reads CASSVISTGELFF. CDR3 nucleotides: TGTGCCAGCAGTGTGATTTCCACCGGGGAGCTGTTTTTT.

The rearrangement uses TRBV20-1 and TRBJ1-5; 9 nucleotides match TRBD1. Germline values: CDR1 DFQATT, CDR2 SNEGSKA (reference sequence). V lost 4 bases to trimming and J lost 5 bases; unmatched junction nucleotides: 9. There are 15 residues in the CDR3. CDR3 residues: CSATTPGQGYQPQHF. CDR3 bases: TGCAGTGCTACCACCCCGGGACAGGGATATCAGCCCCAGCATTTT.

V usage is TRBV5-1 and J usage is TRBJ2-3; no definite D call. The V end was cut by 1 base, the J end by 1 base, with 7 bases between. This CDR3 spans 14 amino acids. Germline CDR1 reads SGHRS; CDR2 reads YFSETQ. The CDR3 region has the DNA TGCGCCAGCAGCTTGACGGTGGGCACAGATACGCAGTATTTT. This sequence encodes CASSLTVGTDTQYF.

The V gene is TRBV7-2, the J gene TRBJ1-2, with D possibly TRBD1 on 6 matching bases. Per the germline V gene, CDR1 is SGHTA and CDR2 is FQGNSA. V dropped 4 bases and J dropped 7 bases, with 16 bases sitting between them. The length of the CDR3 is 14 residues. The CDR3 is CASSSYRVGPGYTF. CDR3 sequence (DNA): TGTGCCAGCAGCTCTTACAGGGTTGGGCCTGGCTACACCTTC. The full variable domain, rest sourced from reference TRBV7-2 and TRBJ1-2, is GAGVSQSPSNKVTEKGKDVELRCDPISGHTALYWYRQSLGQGLEFLIYFQGNSAPDKSGLPSDRFSAERTGGSVSTLTIQRTQQEDSAVYLCASSSYRVGPGYTFGSGTRLTVV.

This chain joins TRBV9 and TRBJ2-5; 9 bases are shared with TRBD1. V gave up 0 bases and J gave up 5 bases; unmatched junction bases: 5. CDR1 is SGDLS and CDR2 is YYNGEE in the germline V gene. The CDR3 covers 15 residues. CDR3 residues: CASSVVGQGAETQYF. CDR3 nucleotide sequence: TGTGCCAGCAGCGTAGTGGGACAGGGAGCGGAGACCCAGTACTTC.

V gene TRBV15 combines with J gene TRBJ2-7, with D unresolved. Per the germline V gene, CDR1 is LNHNV and CDR2 is YYDKDF (reference sequence). The CDR3 is made up of 14 amino acids. Trimming left V 0 bases short and J 5 bases short, with 11 bases between. CDR3 DNA: TGTGCCACCAGCAGAGATGTGGGGTTTGACGAGCAGTACTTC. This translates into CATSRDVGFDEQYF.

The chain combines TRBV20-1 with TRBJ1-1; D is undetermined. Trimming removed 3 bases at V and 8 bases at J, with 19 bases between. The length of the CDR3 is 14 residues. The germline gives CDR1 DFQATT, CDR2 SNEGSKA (reference sequence). CDR3 in DNA: TGCAGTGCTAGCCCGGGAATCGGTGACGAAGAAGCTTTCTTT. Encoded protein: CSASPGIGDEEAFF.

The V and J genes are TRBV6-5 and TRBJ1-2; 12 bases are shared with TRBD1. Trimming took 6 bases from V and 4 from J; bases not matched to a gene: 3. This CDR3 region has 14 residues. Germline-derived CDR1 and CDR2 are MNHEY and SVGAGI. Here the CDR3 DNA reads TGTGCCAGCAGCCGGGACAGGGGGCTCTATGGCTACACCTTC. Its translation: CASSRDRGLYGYTF.